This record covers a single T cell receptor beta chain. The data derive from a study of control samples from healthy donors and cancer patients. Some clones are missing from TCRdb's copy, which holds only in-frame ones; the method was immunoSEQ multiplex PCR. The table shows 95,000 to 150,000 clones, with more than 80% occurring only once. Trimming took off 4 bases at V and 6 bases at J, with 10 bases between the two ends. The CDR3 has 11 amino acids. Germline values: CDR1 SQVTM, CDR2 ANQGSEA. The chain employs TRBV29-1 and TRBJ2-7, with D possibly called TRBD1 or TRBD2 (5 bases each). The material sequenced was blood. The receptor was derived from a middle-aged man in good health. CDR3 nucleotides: TGCAGCGTTGGGGGCGCGGGCGAGCAGTACTTC. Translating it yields CSVGGAGEQYF.